These 16 T cell receptor beta chains were sequenced from one sample in a study of technical replicates of blood from several donors. Profiled with immunoSEQ multiplex PCR; TCRdb holds only in-frame clones, not every one. The sample comprises approximately 93,000 clones, about 93% of which are singletons, and less than 0.3% rests with the top ten. Sequenced sample: T cells isolated from PBMCs. Receptors were obtained from a human donor in good health.

The gene calls are TRBV9 and TRBJ2-7; 8 nucleotides line up with TRBD2. This CDR3 region has 15 residues. The V gene end was trimmed by 3 bases and the J gene end by 3 bases; junction bases not matched to a gene: 8. CDR1 is SGDLS and CDR2 is YYNGEE in the germline V gene. CDR3 sequence reads: CASSASGGRGYEQYF. The CDR3 DNA reads TGTGCCAGCAGCGCTTCGGGGGGGCGCGGCTACGAGCAGTACTTC.

The chain links TRBV7-2 to TRBJ1-3; weak D call: TRBD1 (5 bases). Between the trimmed V and J ends, which lost 2 bases and 2 bases, there was a span of 10 bases. Germline CDR1 reads SGHTA; CDR2 reads FQGNSA. The CDR3 has 15 amino acids. The DNA for the CDR3 is TGTGCCAGCAGCTTACGGCAGGGAACTGGAAACACCATATATTTT. Its translation: CASSLRQGTGNTIYF.

The chain couples TRBV25-1 to TRBJ2-3, with 8 bases that match TRBD1. Trimming cost V 4 bases and J 5 bases; bases outside gene matches: 2. Germline lookup yields CDR1 MGHDK and CDR2 SYGVNS. This CDR3 is 13 amino acids long. CDR3 bases: TGTGCCAGCAGTGCAGGGGGCGAAGATACGCAGTATTTT. Translation gives CASSAGGEDTQYF.

The rearrangement uses TRBV19 and TRBJ2-1; TRBD2 might be the D (6 bases). In germline, CDR1 is LNHDA, CDR2 SQIVND (reference sequence). V was trimmed by 1 base and J by 1 base, leaving 8 bases between them. This CDR3 region has 15 residues. As DNA, the CDR3 is TGTGCCAGTAGTATAGTTGCGGGGTCCTACAATGAGCAGTTCTTC. It specifies CASSIVAGSYNEQFF.

The rearrangement joins TRBV7-9 to TRBJ2-5, with 12 bases matching TRBD2. The germline gives CDR1 SEHNR, CDR2 FQNEAQ (reference sequence). Trimming took 4 bases from V and 3 from J; bases not matched to a gene: 12. This CDR3 comprises 18 residues. For the CDR3, the DNA is TGTGCCAGCAGCTCTACTGCTTCTCTAGCGGGGGGGAAAGAGACCCAGTACTTC. Translating it yields CASSSTASLAGGKETQYF.

The rearrangement joins TRBV15 to TRBJ2-7, with D perhaps TRBD1 (6 bases). This CDR3 spans 14 amino acids. Germline-derived CDR1 and CDR2 are LNHNV and YYDKDF (reference sequence). The ends were cut back, 1 base at V and 4 bases at J, with 11 bases in the middle. For the CDR3, the DNA is TGTGCCACCAGCAGAGGCAACAGGGCGTACGAGCAGTACTTC. Translated, it gives CATSRGNRAYEQYF.

A note on this clone: The junction shows a germline mismatch at one end, possibly a read error. The chain joins TRBV7-8 to TRBJ1-5, with 8 bases matching TRBD1. Germline CDR1 and CDR2: SGHVS and FQNEAQ. This CDR3 is built from 16 residues. This chain's CDR3 is CASSLVSGTGNQPQHF. Written as DNA, the CDR3 is TGTGCCAGCAGCTTAGTGAGTGGGACAGGCAACCAGCCCCAGCATTTT.

V gene TRBV6-4 combines with J gene TRBJ2-3, with D tentatively TRBD2 (5 bases). V was trimmed by 0 bases and J by 0 bases, leaving 16 bases between them. CDR1 is MRHNA, CDR2 SNTAGT, per germline. The CDR3 is 18 amino acids. The CDR3 region is CASSDSMSGNPSTDTQYF. As DNA, the CDR3 is TGTGCCAGCAGTGACTCGATGTCGGGGAACCCTAGCACAGATACGCAGTATTTT.

This rearrangement joins TRBV19 to TRBJ2-3, with D possibly TRBD2 on 6 matching bases. CDR3 length: 16 residues. V lost 3 bases to trimming and J lost 2 bases, with 15 bases between them. Germline V gene data show CDR1 as LNHDA and CDR2 as SQIVND (reference sequence). CDR3 DNA: TGTGCCAGTAGTATCGGGGACTCCGATTACACAGATACGCAGTATTTT. Its protein is CASSIGDSDYTDTQYF.

The V gene is TRBV27, the J gene TRBJ2-7; 9 nucleotides align to TRBD1. Trimming took 0 bases from V and 9 from J; bases not matched to a gene: 12. Germline CDR1 MNHEY, CDR2 SMNVEV (reference sequence). This CDR3 comprises 16 residues. In nucleotides, the CDR3 is TGTGCCAGCAGTTTATCGGGGGACAGGGCCATCTCCGGGCAGTACTTC. This translates into CASSLSGDRAISGQYF.

The chain combines TRBV6-6 with TRBJ2-7; tentative D call: TRBD1 (6 bases). Per germline, CDR1 MNHNY and CDR2 SVGAGI (reference sequence). Trimming shortened V by 7 bases and J by 2 bases, and 12 bases separated the two germline ends. The length of the CDR3 is 13 residues. The CDR3 DNA is TGTGCCAGCACCAGGACAGACACCTACGAGCAGTACTTC. The encoded protein is CASTRTDTYEQYF.

This chain joins TRBV7-8 and TRBJ2-1; D unclear. CDR3 size: 14 residues. With 1 base removed from V and 4 bases from J, the gap between germline ends came to 8 bases. Per the germline V gene, CDR1 is SGHVS and CDR2 is FQNEAQ. In nucleotides, the CDR3 is TGTGCCAGCAGCTTAGGACGGCGGTACAATGAGCAGTTCTTC. This codes for CASSLGRRYNEQFF. Based on the CDR3 plus reference TRBV7-8 and TRBJ2-1, the full variable domain is GAGVSQSPRYKVAKRGQDVALRCDPISGHVSLFWYQQALGQGPEFLTYFQNEAQLDKSGLPSDRFFAERPEGSVSTLKIQRTQQEDSAVYLCASSLGRRYNEQFFGPGTRLTVL.

This clone was seen once. The gene calls are TRBV5-1 and TRBJ2-2; 7 bases match TRBD2. This CDR3 has 15 amino acids. Germline assignment: CDR1 SGHRS and CDR2 YFSETQ. The J segment lost 5 bases and the V segment lost 7 bases, leaving 11 bases of the junction unmatched. The CDR3 protein is CASLRGVGSTGELFF. The CDR3 DNA follows: TGCGCCAGCCTCCGGGGGGTCGGTAGTACCGGGGAGCTGTTTTTT.

The chain carries TRBV6-1 and TRBJ1-1, with 8 bases matching TRBD1. V trimming: 7 bases; J trimming: 3 bases; junction bases outside the gene matches: 10. The germline V gene has CDR1 MNHNS and CDR2 SASEGT. This CDR3 is built from 15 residues. DNA of the CDR3: TGTGCCAGCACCAAGACAGGGGCGGGGGACACTGAAGCTTTCTTT. Protein product: CASTKTGAGDTEAFF.

The rearrangement uses TRBV11-3 and TRBJ2-7, with a weak D call TRBD1 (7 bases). The ends were cut back, 4 bases at V and 0 bases at J, with 19 bases in the middle. The CDR3 runs 17 residues. The germline V gene encodes CDR1 SGHNT and CDR2 YENEEA. Written as DNA, the CDR3 is TGTGCCAGCAGCTCCTCAGGGGGGAGCGGGCCCTCCTACGAGCAGTACTTC. Its translation is CASSSSGGSGPSYEQYF.

The chain combines TRBV11-1 with TRBJ2-1; 12 positions agree with TRBD2. V trimming: 1 base; J trimming: 7 bases; junction bases outside the gene matches: 11. The CDR3 is 18 amino acids. Per the germline V gene, CDR1 is SGHAT and CDR2 is FQDESV (reference sequence). The chain's CDR3 is CASSLGATSSGRGNEQFF. CDR3 nucleotide sequence: TGTGCCAGCAGCTTAGGGGCCACCTCTAGCGGGAGGGGTAATGAGCAGTTCTTC.